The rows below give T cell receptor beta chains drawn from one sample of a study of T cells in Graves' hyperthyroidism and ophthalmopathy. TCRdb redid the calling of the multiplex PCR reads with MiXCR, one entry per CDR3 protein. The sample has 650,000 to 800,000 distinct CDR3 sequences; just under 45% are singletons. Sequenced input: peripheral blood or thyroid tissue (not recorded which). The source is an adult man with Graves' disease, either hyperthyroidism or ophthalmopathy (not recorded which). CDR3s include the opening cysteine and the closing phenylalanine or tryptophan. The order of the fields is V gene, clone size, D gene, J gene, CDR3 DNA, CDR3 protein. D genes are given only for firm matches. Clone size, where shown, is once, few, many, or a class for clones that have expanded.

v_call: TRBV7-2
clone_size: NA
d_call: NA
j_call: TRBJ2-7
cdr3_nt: TGTGCCAGCAGCCAAGATCGAGGTCGGTACGAGCAGTACTTC
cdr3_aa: CASSQDRGRYEQYF

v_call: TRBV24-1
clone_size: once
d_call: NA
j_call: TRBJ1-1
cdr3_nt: TGTGCCACCAGTGCGCCAGCAAGAATCGGGACTGAAGCTTTCTTT
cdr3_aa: CATSAPARIGTEAFF

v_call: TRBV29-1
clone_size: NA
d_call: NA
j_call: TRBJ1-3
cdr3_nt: TGCAGCGTTGAAGATGGCGGGGGCGATGGAAACACCATATATTTT
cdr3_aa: CSVEDGGGDGNTIYF

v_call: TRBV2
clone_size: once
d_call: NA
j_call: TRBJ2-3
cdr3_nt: TGTGCCAGCAGTTCTCCCCCAGTTGCAGATACGCAGTATTTT
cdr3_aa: CASSSPPVADTQYF

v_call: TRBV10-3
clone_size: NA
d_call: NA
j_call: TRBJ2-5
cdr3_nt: TGTGCCATCAGTGAGTCCTGGGGCCAAGAGACCCAGTACTTC
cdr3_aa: CAISESWGQETQYF

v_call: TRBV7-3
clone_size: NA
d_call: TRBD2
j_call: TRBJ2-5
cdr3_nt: TGTGCCAGCAGCTTGGGACTACAAGTGACCCAGTACTTC
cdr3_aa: CASSLGLQVTQYF

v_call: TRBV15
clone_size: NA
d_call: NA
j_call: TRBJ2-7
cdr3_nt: TGTGCCACTAGGTCTACCTACGAGCAGTACTTC
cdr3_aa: CATRSTYEQYF

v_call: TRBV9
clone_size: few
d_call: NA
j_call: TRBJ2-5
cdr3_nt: TGTGCCAGCAGCCAGATAGGCGTATTCCAAGAGACCCAGTACTTC
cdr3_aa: CASSQIGVFQETQYF

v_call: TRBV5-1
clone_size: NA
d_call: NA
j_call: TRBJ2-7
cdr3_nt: TGCGCCAGCAGCTTCTACGGCGACTCCTACGAGCAGTACTTC
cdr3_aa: CASSFYGDSYEQYF

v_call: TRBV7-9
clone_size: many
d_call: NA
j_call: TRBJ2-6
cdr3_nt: TGTGCCAGCAGCTTAGGCCGATTTAGCTCTGGGGCCAACGTCCTGACTTTC
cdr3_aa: CASSLGRFSSGANVLTF

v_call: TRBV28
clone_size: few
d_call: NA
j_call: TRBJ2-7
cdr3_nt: TGTTCGACGGGCCCTTCCTACGAGCAGTACTTC
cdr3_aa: CSTGPSYEQYF

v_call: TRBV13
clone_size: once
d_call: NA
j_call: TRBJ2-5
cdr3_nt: TGTGCCAGCAGCGAAGGGGAGCCACAAGAGACCCAGTACTTC
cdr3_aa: CASSEGEPQETQYF

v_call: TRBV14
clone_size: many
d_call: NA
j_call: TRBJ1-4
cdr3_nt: TGTGCCAGCAGCCAAGTCAAGGATCTCCATGAAAAACTGTTTTTT
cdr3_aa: CASSQVKDLHEKLFF

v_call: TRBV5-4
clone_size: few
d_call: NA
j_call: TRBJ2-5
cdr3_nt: TGTGCCAGCAGCTTGGGGGACACCCAAGAGACCCAGTACTTC
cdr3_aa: CASSLGDTQETQYF

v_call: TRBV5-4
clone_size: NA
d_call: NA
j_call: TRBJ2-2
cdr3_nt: TGTGCCAGCAGCCCCGATGTCGGGGAGCTGTTTTTT
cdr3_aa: CASSPDVGELFF

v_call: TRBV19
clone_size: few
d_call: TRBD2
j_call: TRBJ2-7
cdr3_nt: TGTGCCAGTAGGCCTAGCGGGGGGACTTACGAGCAGTACTTC
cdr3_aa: CASRPSGGTYEQYF

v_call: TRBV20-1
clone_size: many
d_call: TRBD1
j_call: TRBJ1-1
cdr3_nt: TGCAGTGCTAGCGACCAGGACAGGGGGAACACTGAAGCTTTCTTT
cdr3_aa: CSASDQDRGNTEAFF

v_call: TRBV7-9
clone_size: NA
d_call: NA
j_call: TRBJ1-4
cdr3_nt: TGCGCCAGCAGCTTGGCGGGGGGAGGCACTAATGAAAAACTGTTTTTT
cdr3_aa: CASSLAGGGTNEKLFF

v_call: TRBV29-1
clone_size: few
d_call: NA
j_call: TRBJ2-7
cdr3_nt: TGCAGCGTGGGGGGAATATTCTCCTACGAGCAGTACTTC
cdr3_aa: CSVGGIFSYEQYF

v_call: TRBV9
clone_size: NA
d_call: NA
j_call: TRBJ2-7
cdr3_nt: TGTGCCATCAGTATGGACATCCGACTACACTACGAGCAGTACTTC
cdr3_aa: CAISMDIRLHYEQYF

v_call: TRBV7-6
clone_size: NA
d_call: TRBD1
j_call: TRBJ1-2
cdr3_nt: TGTGCCAGCAGCTTGGGACAGGGGTCGGACTACACCTTC
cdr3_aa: CASSLGQGSDYTF

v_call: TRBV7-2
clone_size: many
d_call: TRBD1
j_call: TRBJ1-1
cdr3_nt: TGTGCCAGCAGCTTAGGACAGGGGGCGACGGCTTTCTTT
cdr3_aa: CASSLGQGATAFF

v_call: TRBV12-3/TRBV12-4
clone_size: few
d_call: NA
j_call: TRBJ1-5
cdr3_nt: TGTGCCAGCAGTTTGCACCTGACAGATTATAGCAATCAGCCCCAGCATTTT
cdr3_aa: CASSLHLTDYSNQPQHF

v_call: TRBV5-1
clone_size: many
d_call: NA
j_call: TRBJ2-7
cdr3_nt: TGCGCCAGCAGCTTGGTAGGACTGGCCTCCTACGAGCAGTACTTC
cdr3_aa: CASSLVGLASYEQYF

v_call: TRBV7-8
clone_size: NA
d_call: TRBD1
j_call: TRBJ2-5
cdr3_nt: TGTGCCAGCAGTGAGGGGGCCTCCGAGGGCCAGTACTTC
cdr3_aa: CASSEGASEGQYF

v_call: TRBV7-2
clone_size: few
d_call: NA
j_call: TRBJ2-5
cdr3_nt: TGTGCCAGGAGCCCCTCCGGGGCTCGACAAGAGACCCAGTACTTC
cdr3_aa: CARSPSGARQETQYF

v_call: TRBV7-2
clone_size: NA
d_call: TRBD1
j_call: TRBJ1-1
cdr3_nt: TGTGCCAGCAGCTACAGGGGGAGGAACACTGAAGCTTTCTTT
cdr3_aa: CASSYRGRNTEAFF

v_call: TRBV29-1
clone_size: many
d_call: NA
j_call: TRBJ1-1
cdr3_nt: TGCAGCGTTGAAATTGGAGGACAGTTGAACACTGAAGCTTTCTTT
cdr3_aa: CSVEIGGQLNTEAFF

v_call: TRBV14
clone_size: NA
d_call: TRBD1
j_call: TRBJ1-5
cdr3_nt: TGTGCCGGGACAGGGGGCGGTCAGCCCCAGCATTTT
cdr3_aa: CAGTGGGQPQHF

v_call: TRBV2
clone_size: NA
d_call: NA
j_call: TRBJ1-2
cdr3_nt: TGTGCCAGCAGAGGGGACGGGGCCTATGGCTACACCTTC
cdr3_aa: CASRGDGAYGYTF

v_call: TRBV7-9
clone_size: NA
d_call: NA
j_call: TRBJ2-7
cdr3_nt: TGTGCCAGCAGCTTTGGTAGGACCTACGAGCAGTGCTTC
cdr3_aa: CASSFGRTYEQCF

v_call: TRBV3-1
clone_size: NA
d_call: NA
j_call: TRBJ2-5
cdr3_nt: TGTGCCAGCAGCCAAGCCAGCGAGACCCAGTACTTC
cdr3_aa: CASSQASETQYF

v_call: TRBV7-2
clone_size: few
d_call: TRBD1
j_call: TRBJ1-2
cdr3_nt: TGTGCCAGCAGCCCAGGGGGCGGCGCTAACTATGGCTACACCTTC
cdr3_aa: CASSPGGGANYGYTF

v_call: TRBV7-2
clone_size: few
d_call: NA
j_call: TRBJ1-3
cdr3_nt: TGTGCCAGCAGCTTAGGATTGGTCTTTGACCTAGGAAACACCATATATTTT
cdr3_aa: CASSLGLVFDLGNTIYF

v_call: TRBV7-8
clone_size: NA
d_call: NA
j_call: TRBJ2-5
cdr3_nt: TGTGCCAGCAGCTTAGGTCAGCGGCTGGAGACCCAGTACTTC
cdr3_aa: CASSLGQRLETQYF

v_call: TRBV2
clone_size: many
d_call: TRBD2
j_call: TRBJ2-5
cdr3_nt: TGTGCCAGCAGCCGGGGACTAGCGATCCGAGAGACCCAGTACTTC
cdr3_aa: CASSRGLAIRETQYF

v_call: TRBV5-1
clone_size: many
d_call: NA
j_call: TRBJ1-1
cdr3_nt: TGCGCCAGCAGCTTGACCGGGACACAGAACACTGAAGCTTTCTTT
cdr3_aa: CASSLTGTQNTEAFF

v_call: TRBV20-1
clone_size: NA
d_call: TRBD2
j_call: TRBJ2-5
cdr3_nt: TGCAGTGCTCAAGCAACTAGCGGCCAAGAGACCCAGTACTTC
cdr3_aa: CSAQATSGQETQYF

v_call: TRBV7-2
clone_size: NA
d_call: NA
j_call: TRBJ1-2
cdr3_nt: TGTACCAGCAGCTTAGTGGGGGGAGCTAACTATGGCTACACCTTC
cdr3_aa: CTSSLVGGANYGYTF

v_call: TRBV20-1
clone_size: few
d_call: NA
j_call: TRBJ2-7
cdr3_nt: TGCAGTGCCGGGGGTGCAGACGACTACGAGCAGTACTTC
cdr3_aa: CSAGGADDYEQYF

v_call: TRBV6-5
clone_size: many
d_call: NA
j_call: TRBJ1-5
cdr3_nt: TGTGCCAGCATCGGGAATCAGCCCCAGCATTTT
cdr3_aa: CASIGNQPQHF

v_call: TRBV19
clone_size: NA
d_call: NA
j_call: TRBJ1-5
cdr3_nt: TGTGTCAGTACCCCAACATGGGCATTGGGCGATCAGCCCCAGCATTTT
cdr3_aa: CVSTPTWALGDQPQHF

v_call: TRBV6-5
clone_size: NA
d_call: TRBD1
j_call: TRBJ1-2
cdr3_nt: TGTGCCAGCAGTGACGGGACAGGGGGAATCTATGGCTACACCTTC
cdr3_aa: CASSDGTGGIYGYTF

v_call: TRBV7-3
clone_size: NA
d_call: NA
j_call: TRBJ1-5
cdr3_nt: TGTGCCAGCAGCTCAACAAGTAGCAATCAGCCCCAGCATTTT
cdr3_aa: CASSSTSSNQPQHF

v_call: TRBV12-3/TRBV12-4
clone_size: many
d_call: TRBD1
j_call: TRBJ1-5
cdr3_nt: TGTGCCAGCAGGACAGGGGGTAATCAGCCCCAGCATTTT
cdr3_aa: CASRTGGNQPQHF

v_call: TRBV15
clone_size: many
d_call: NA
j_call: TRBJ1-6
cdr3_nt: TGTGCCACCAGCAGAGATAAGGCAGGGTCTTCACCCCTCCACTTT
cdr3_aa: CATSRDKAGSSPLHF

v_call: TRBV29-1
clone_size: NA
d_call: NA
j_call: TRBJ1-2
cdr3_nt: TGCAGCACCAAGGGGCGACTCTATGGCTACACCTTC
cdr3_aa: CSTKGRLYGYTF

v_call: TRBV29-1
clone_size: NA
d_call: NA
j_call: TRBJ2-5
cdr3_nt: TGCAGCGTTAAGGGCAGGGATGGCAATCAGCCCCAGTACTTC
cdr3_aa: CSVKGRDGNQPQYF

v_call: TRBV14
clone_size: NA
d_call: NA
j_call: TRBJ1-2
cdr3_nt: TGTGCCAGCAGCCAAGAACAGGTGGAATATGGCTACACCTTC
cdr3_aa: CASSQEQVEYGYTF

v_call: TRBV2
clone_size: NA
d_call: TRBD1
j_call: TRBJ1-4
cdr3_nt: TGTGCCAGCAGTGCAACCGGGACAGGGGTTGAAAAACTGTTTTTT
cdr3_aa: CASSATGTGVEKLFF

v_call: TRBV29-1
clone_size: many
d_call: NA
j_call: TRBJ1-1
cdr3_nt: TGCAGTGTTCAATGGAAGGGTATGAACACTGAAGCTTTCTTT
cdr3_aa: CSVQWKGMNTEAFF

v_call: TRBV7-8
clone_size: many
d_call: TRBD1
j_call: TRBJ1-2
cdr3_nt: TGTGCCAGCAGCTTAGTGGGGACAGTTAAGGATGGCTACACCTTC
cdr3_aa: CASSLVGTVKDGYTF

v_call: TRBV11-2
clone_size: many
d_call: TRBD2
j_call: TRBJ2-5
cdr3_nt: TGTGCCAGCAACATAGCGGGAGTAGGGGAGACCCAGTACTTC
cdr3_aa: CASNIAGVGETQYF